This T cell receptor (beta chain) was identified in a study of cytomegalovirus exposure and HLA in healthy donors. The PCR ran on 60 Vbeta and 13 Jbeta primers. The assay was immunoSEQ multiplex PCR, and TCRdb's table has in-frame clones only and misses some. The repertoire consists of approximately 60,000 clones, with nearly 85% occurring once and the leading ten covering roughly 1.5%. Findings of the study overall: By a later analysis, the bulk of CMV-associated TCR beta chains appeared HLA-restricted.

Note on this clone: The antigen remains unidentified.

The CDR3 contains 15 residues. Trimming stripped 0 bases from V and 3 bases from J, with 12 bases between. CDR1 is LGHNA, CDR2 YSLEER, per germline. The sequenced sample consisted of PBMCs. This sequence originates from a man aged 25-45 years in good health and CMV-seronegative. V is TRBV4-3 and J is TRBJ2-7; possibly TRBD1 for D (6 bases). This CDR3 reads CASSQDYGQIYEQYF. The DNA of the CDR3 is TGCGCCAGCAGCCAAGATTACGGACAGATCTACGAGCAGTACTTC.